The rows below give T cell receptor beta chains drawn from one sample of a study of spatial heterogeneity in lung cancer. TCRdb itself ran the 5' RACE reads through MiXCR, one entry per CDR3 protein. The table shows tens of thousands of distinct CDR3 sequences, with approximately 12% occurring only once. The sequences come from PBMCs, collected at surgery. Receptors were obtained from a male donor with early-stage non-small cell lung cancer. Both conserved end residues are part of each CDR3. A D gene is named only where the DNA matches it firmly. For some rows the clone size is stated as once, few or many, or as a class when expanded; others skip it.

d_call: -; clone_size: few; j_call: TRBJ2-3; v_call: TRBV7-2; cdr3_aa: CASSLGTASTDTQYF; cdr3_nt: TGTGCCAGCAGCTTAGGGACAGCTAGCACAGATACGCAGTATTTT
d_call: -; clone_size: -; j_call: TRBJ1-2; v_call: TRBV28; cdr3_aa: CASSGPGRINSYTF; cdr3_nt: TGTGCCAGCAGTGGACCCGGACGGATAAATAGCTACACCTTC
d_call: -; clone_size: few; j_call: TRBJ2-7; v_call: TRBV6-6; cdr3_aa: CASSGEAYEQYF; cdr3_nt: TGTGCCAGCTCGGGAGAGGCCTACGAGCAGTACTTC
d_call: -; clone_size: few; j_call: TRBJ1-5; v_call: TRBV14; cdr3_aa: CASSRTRSTGEVYSNQPQHF; cdr3_nt: TGTGCCAGCAGCCGAACCCGCTCGACAGGAGAAGTGTATAGCAATCAGCCCCAGCATTTT
d_call: TRBD1; clone_size: -; j_call: TRBJ1-5; v_call: TRBV24-1; cdr3_aa: CATSDAGTAYSNQPQHF; cdr3_nt: TGTGCCACCAGTGACGCTGGGACAGCATATAGCAATCAGCCCCAGCATTTT
d_call: -; clone_size: -; j_call: TRBJ1-5; v_call: TRBV28; cdr3_aa: CASSDPAGSNQPQHF; cdr3_nt: TGTGCCAGCAGCGATCCCGCGGGGAGCAATCAGCCCCAGCATTTT
d_call: TRBD2; clone_size: many; j_call: TRBJ2-3; v_call: TRBV14; cdr3_aa: CASSHSSGLAGKF; cdr3_nt: TGTGCCAGCAGCCATTCGTCCGGACTAGCGGGTAAATTT
d_call: -; clone_size: -; j_call: TRBJ2-7; v_call: TRBV7-2; cdr3_aa: CASSRTLQPTYEQYF; cdr3_nt: TGTGCCAGCAGCCGTACGTTACAGCCGACCTACGAGCAGTACTTC
d_call: -; clone_size: -; j_call: TRBJ2-2; v_call: TRBV7-3; cdr3_aa: CASSSPNTGELFF; cdr3_nt: TGTGCCAGCAGCTCCCCCAACACCGGGGAGCTGTTTTTT
d_call: -; clone_size: few; j_call: TRBJ2-1; v_call: TRBV29-1; cdr3_aa: CSGQQGFNEQFF; cdr3_nt: TGCAGCGGACAACAGGGTTTCAATGAGCAGTTCTTC
d_call: -; clone_size: -; j_call: TRBJ2-5; v_call: TRBV5-1; cdr3_aa: CASSTRGETQYF; cdr3_nt: TGCGCCAGCAGCACCCGGGGAGAGACCCAGTACTTC
d_call: -; clone_size: many; j_call: TRBJ2-3; v_call: TRBV4-2; cdr3_aa: CASSQQAVDTQYF; cdr3_nt: TGTGCCAGCAGCCAACAAGCGGTAGATACGCAGTATTTT
d_call: -; clone_size: many; j_call: TRBJ2-5; v_call: TRBV7-2; cdr3_aa: CASSLVTGPQETQYF; cdr3_nt: TGTGCCAGCAGCTTAGTTACAGGTCCCCAAGAGACCCAGTACTTC
d_call: TRBD2; clone_size: -; j_call: TRBJ2-3; v_call: TRBV30; cdr3_aa: CAWNLAGRTDTQYF; cdr3_nt: TGTGCCTGGAACCTAGCGGGGCGCACAGATACGCAGTATTTT
d_call: -; clone_size: -; j_call: TRBJ2-2; v_call: TRBV27; cdr3_aa: CASSFNAGELFF; cdr3_nt: TGTGCCAGCAGTTTTAATGCCGGGGAGCTGTTTTTT
d_call: -; clone_size: -; j_call: TRBJ2-1; v_call: TRBV28; cdr3_aa: CASSLRRGREQFF; cdr3_nt: TGTGCCAGCAGCCTTCGTCGGGGTCGGGAGCAGTTCTTC
d_call: TRBD2; clone_size: many; j_call: TRBJ2-7; v_call: TRBV11-3; cdr3_aa: CASRPGTSGKEQYF; cdr3_nt: TGTGCCAGCAGACCCGGGACTAGCGGGAAAGAGCAGTACTTC
d_call: -; clone_size: -; j_call: TRBJ2-1; v_call: TRBV15; cdr3_aa: CATSRPSGTSYNEQFF; cdr3_nt: TGTGCCACCAGCAGACCTTCGGGGACTTCCTACAATGAGCAGTTCTTC
d_call: TRBD1; clone_size: few; j_call: TRBJ2-5; v_call: TRBV9; cdr3_aa: CASSPTGSQETQYF; cdr3_nt: TGTGCCAGCAGCCCGACAGGGAGCCAAGAGACCCAGTACTTC
d_call: -; clone_size: few; j_call: TRBJ2-5; v_call: TRBV5-1; cdr3_aa: CASAGLDFETQYF; cdr3_nt: TGCGCCAGCGCGGGACTGGATTTCGAGACCCAGTACTTC
d_call: -; clone_size: once; j_call: TRBJ1-2; v_call: TRBV24-1; cdr3_aa: CATSDSGYGYTF; cdr3_nt: TGTGCCACCAGTGATTCGGGATATGGCTACACCTTC
d_call: -; clone_size: few; j_call: TRBJ1-2; v_call: TRBV6-6; cdr3_aa: CASSYDGRNYGYTF; cdr3_nt: TGTGCCAGCAGTTATGACGGCAGAAACTATGGCTACACCTTC
d_call: TRBD2; clone_size: few; j_call: TRBJ2-7; v_call: TRBV4-1; cdr3_aa: CASSQSGSGLYEQYF; cdr3_nt: TGCGCCAGCAGCCAAAGCGGGAGCGGGTTGTACGAGCAGTACTTC
d_call: -; clone_size: -; j_call: TRBJ1-2; v_call: TRBV18; cdr3_aa: CASSPSADNGYTF; cdr3_nt: TGTGCCAGCTCACCGTCGGCAGATAATGGCTACACCTTC
d_call: -; clone_size: few; j_call: TRBJ1-6; v_call: TRBV27; cdr3_aa: CASSFRNSPLHF; cdr3_nt: TGTGCCAGCAGTTTTAGAAATTCACCCCTCCACTTT
d_call: -; clone_size: -; j_call: TRBJ1-5; v_call: TRBV11-2; cdr3_aa: CASSSRGNNQPQHF; cdr3_nt: TGTGCCAGCAGCTCCCGGGGCAACAATCAGCCCCAGCATTTT
d_call: -; clone_size: -; j_call: TRBJ1-5; v_call: TRBV9; cdr3_aa: CASSVVSLPSNQPQHF; cdr3_nt: TGTGCCAGCAGCGTAGTAAGTCTCCCTAGCAATCAGCCCCAGCATTTT
d_call: -; clone_size: few; j_call: TRBJ2-7; v_call: TRBV3-1; cdr3_aa: CASSQDNSGGRWKYF; cdr3_nt: TGTGCCAGCAGCCAAGATAACAGCGGAGGTCGATGGAAGTACTTC
d_call: TRBD1; clone_size: -; j_call: TRBJ2-7; v_call: TRBV29-1; cdr3_aa: CSVEDMRTGAYEQYF; cdr3_nt: TGCAGCGTTGAAGACATGCGGACAGGGGCCTACGAGCAGTACTTC
d_call: TRBD2; clone_size: few; j_call: TRBJ2-3; v_call: TRBV20-1; cdr3_aa: CSASSSGMGTDTQYF; cdr3_nt: TGCAGTGCTAGTTCGAGCGGGATGGGCACAGATACGCAGTATTTT
d_call: -; clone_size: -; j_call: TRBJ2-7; v_call: TRBV3-2; cdr3_aa: CASTSSGQVSYEQYF; cdr3_nt: TGTGCCAGCACCTCCTCAGGACAGGTGTCCTACGAGCAGTACTTC
d_call: TRBD2; clone_size: many; j_call: TRBJ2-3; v_call: TRBV5-1; cdr3_aa: CASSAGLAGQDTQYF; cdr3_nt: TGCGCCAGCAGCGCCGGACTAGCGGGACAAGATACGCAGTATTTT
d_call: -; clone_size: -; j_call: TRBJ1-6; v_call: TRBV21-1; cdr3_aa: CASSNPGQGIEKKNSPLHF; cdr3_nt: TGTGCCAGCAGCAATCCGGGACAGGGGATAGAGAAGAAGAATTCACCCCTCCACTTT
d_call: TRBD2; clone_size: many; j_call: TRBJ2-7; v_call: TRBV7-6; cdr3_aa: CASSLEASGSSYEQYF; cdr3_nt: TGTGCCAGCAGCTTAGAGGCTAGCGGGTCGAGCTACGAGCAGTACTTC
d_call: -; clone_size: few; j_call: TRBJ2-7; v_call: TRBV20-1; cdr3_aa: CSARGALASTYEQYF; cdr3_nt: TGCAGTGCTAGAGGGGCACTAGCATCAACCTACGAGCAGTACTTC
d_call: -; clone_size: -; j_call: TRBJ2-2; v_call: TRBV4-3; cdr3_aa: CASSQGGMGGLNTGELFF; cdr3_nt: TGCGCCAGCAGCCAAGGCGGGATGGGGGGCCTGAACACCGGGGAGCTGTTTTTT
d_call: -; clone_size: -; j_call: TRBJ2-1; v_call: TRBV6-1; cdr3_aa: CASSELENSYNEQFF; cdr3_nt: TGTGCCAGCAGTGAACTCGAGAATTCCTACAATGAGCAGTTCTTC
d_call: TRBD2; clone_size: -; j_call: TRBJ2-1; v_call: TRBV20-1; cdr3_aa: CSVTSGGTSYNEQFF; cdr3_nt: TGCAGTGTTACTAGCGGGGGAACGTCCTACAATGAGCAGTTCTTC
d_call: -; clone_size: -; j_call: TRBJ2-7; v_call: TRBV20-1; cdr3_aa: CSANRQTTAYEQYF; cdr3_nt: TGCAGTGCTAACCGACAGACAACGGCCTACGAGCAGTACTTC
d_call: TRBD1; clone_size: few; j_call: TRBJ1-2; v_call: TRBV10-3; cdr3_aa: CAIGGTGSNYGYTF; cdr3_nt: TGTGCCATCGGAGGGACAGGATCTAACTATGGCTACACCTTC
d_call: -; clone_size: -; j_call: TRBJ2-7; v_call: TRBV28; cdr3_aa: CASTTDMGTTYEQYF; cdr3_nt: TGTGCCAGCACCACAGATATGGGTACAACCTACGAGCAGTACTTC
d_call: TRBD2; clone_size: few; j_call: TRBJ2-1; v_call: TRBV20-1; cdr3_aa: CSASNQPGLAANEQFF; cdr3_nt: TGCAGTGCTAGCAATCAACCGGGACTAGCTGCGAATGAGCAGTTCTTC
d_call: TRBD2; clone_size: -; j_call: TRBJ2-5; v_call: TRBV19; cdr3_aa: CASSIAGGRVETQYF; cdr3_nt: TGTGCCAGTAGTATAGCGGGAGGAAGGGTAGAGACCCAGTACTTC
d_call: TRBD2; clone_size: -; j_call: TRBJ2-1; v_call: TRBV6-2/TRBV6-3; cdr3_aa: CASSYQGSGSYPNEQFF; cdr3_nt: TGTGCCAGCAGTTACCAGGGGAGCGGGAGTTACCCCAATGAGCAGTTCTTC
d_call: -; clone_size: -; j_call: TRBJ1-5; v_call: TRBV28; cdr3_aa: CASSLRRQAGFQPQHF; cdr3_nt: TGTGCCAGCAGTCTACGCCGACAGGCCGGTTTTCAGCCCCAGCATTTT
d_call: -; clone_size: -; j_call: TRBJ1-6; v_call: TRBV27; cdr3_aa: CASSLSGTYNSPLHF; cdr3_nt: TGTGCCAGCAGTTTATCAGGGACCTATAATTCACCCCTCCACTTT
d_call: -; clone_size: few; j_call: TRBJ1-1; v_call: TRBV6-2/TRBV6-3; cdr3_aa: CASKVGASTEAFF; cdr3_nt: TGTGCCAGCAAGGTGGGGGCGAGCACTGAAGCTTTCTTT
d_call: -; clone_size: few; j_call: TRBJ2-1; v_call: TRBV6-5; cdr3_aa: CASSYSDKTEQFF; cdr3_nt: TGTGCCAGCAGTTACTCGGACAAGACTGAGCAGTTCTTC
d_call: -; clone_size: many; j_call: TRBJ1-6; v_call: TRBV5-5; cdr3_aa: CASSLGPGLWNSPLHF; cdr3_nt: TGTGCCAGCAGCTTGGGACCGGGACTTTGGAATTCACCCCTCCACTTT
d_call: -; clone_size: many; j_call: TRBJ1-5; v_call: TRBV7-2; cdr3_aa: CASSRQVESQPQHF; cdr3_nt: TGTGCCAGCAGTCGACAGGTCGAAAGTCAGCCCCAGCATTTT
d_call: -; clone_size: few; j_call: TRBJ1-1; v_call: TRBV7-9; cdr3_aa: CASSLGLQAFF; cdr3_nt: TGTGCCAGCAGCTTAGGTCTCCAAGCTTTCTTT
d_call: TRBD2; clone_size: many; j_call: TRBJ2-5; v_call: TRBV6-2/TRBV6-3; cdr3_aa: CASSYRGGETQYF; cdr3_nt: TGTGCCAGCAGTTACCGGGGGGGAGAGACCCAGTACTTC
d_call: -; clone_size: many; j_call: TRBJ1-3; v_call: TRBV6-6; cdr3_aa: CASSPGTSGNTIYF; cdr3_nt: TGTGCCAGCAGTCCTGGGACGTCTGGAAACACCATATATTTT
d_call: -; clone_size: few; j_call: TRBJ1-3; v_call: TRBV6-6; cdr3_aa: CASSYSVVSGNTIYF; cdr3_nt: TGTGCCAGCAGTTACAGCGTGGTCTCTGGAAACACCATATATTTT
d_call: -; clone_size: few; j_call: TRBJ1-1; v_call: TRBV29-1; cdr3_aa: CSVLQTVGAEAFF; cdr3_nt: TGCAGCGTACTTCAAACGGTGGGGGCTGAAGCTTTCTTT